The clone carrying this T cell receptor (beta chain) has just a few counts. Its antigen is undetermined. These data belong to a study of CD8 T cells in ankylosing spondylitis. Overall study findings and caveats: Reportedly, significant enrichment of disease-linked clones occurred in matched ankylosing spondylitis synovial fluid.

The authors made TCR beta libraries by quantitative 5'-RACE with molecular barcodes. TCRdb reanalysed the 5' RACE reads using MiXCR and keeps one entry per CDR3 protein. The data contain 200,000 to 250,000 distinct CDR3 sequences, around 8% of them singletons. Trimming removed 6 bases from V and 8 bases from J, with 13 bases in between. CDR1 and CDR2 from the germline V gene are MNHEY and SVGAGI. This CDR3 comprises 12 residues. V and J are TRBV6-5 and TRBJ1-2, with D perhaps TRBD1 (5 bases). Source material: blood, either unsorted or a sorted T cell fraction (not recorded which). The source of this sequence is a female donor with ankylosing spondylitis or in good health (not recorded which). CDR3: CASRAGTRGYTF. In DNA form, the CDR3 reads TGTGCCAGCAGAGCAGGGACGAGGGGCTACACCTTC.